This is a list of T cell receptor beta chains from one sample in a study of tumor T cells in aggressive B-cell lymphoma. Profiling relied on immunoSEQ multiplex PCR, and the TCRdb table lists in-frame clones only, not all of them. The sample has more than 3,500 clones; 91% are singletons. Sequences were obtained from tumor tissue. These receptors originate from an adult with diffuse large B cell lymphoma. Each CDR3 is given without its conserved first and last residue.

j_gene,v_gene,CDR3aa
TRBJ2-1,TRBV5-6,ASSWGDWIYNEQF
TRBJ2-7,TRBV5-1,ASSWGTGGVYEQY
TRBJ2-7,TRBV6-5,ASRQIQLGGEQY
TRBJ1-1,TRBV15,ATSRGGDRAYTEAF
TRBJ2-7,TRBV5-1,ASSLSPGPSYEQY
TRBJ2-1,TRBV5-1,ASSLGLVDYNEQF
TRBJ2-2,TRBV7-2,VSSQGLAGELF
TRBJ2-3,TRBV25-1,ASSELGGGGADTQY
TRBJ2-1,TRBV7-2,ASSLEGSGRRNEQF
TRBJ2-5,TRBV6-5,ASSSPVETQY
TRBJ2-3,TRBV5-1,ASSLDGRVSHLDGRAGADTQY
TRBJ2-3,TRBV10-3,AISGGTDTQY
TRBJ1-4,TRBV5-6,ASSPGLGEKLF
TRBJ2-3,TRBV7-9,ASSRGGRTDTQY
TRBJ2-2,TRBV10-1,ASSGGGGELF
TRBJ2-1,TRBV27,ASSSLPYNEQF
TRBJ1-1,TRBV5-4,ASSLGQGAEAF
TRBJ2-1,TRBV5-1,ASSSGLAGVRSSYNEQF
TRBJ2-7,TRBV15,ATSRAGRDDEQY
TRBJ1-4,TRBV5-4,ASSPGQGDGEKLF
TRBJ2-5,TRBV30,AWDRGLAMETQY
.,TRBV27,ASSPRGASYEQY
TRBJ2-3,TRBV21-1,ARGELPSGRYVGTDTQY
TRBJ2-7,TRBV30,AWSPHRESEQY
TRBJ2-1,TRBV7-8,ASSLVFRAGFYNEQF
TRBJ2-7,TRBV4-1,ASSPILKTGGFIGEQY
TRBJ2-7,TRBV6-6,ASSRAGSYEQY
TRBJ2-3,TRBV27,ARLAGGKPDTQY
TRBJ2-1,TRBV2,ASSAGTSGGSGQF
TRBJ2-1,TRBV7-9,ASSLPPGQGLDEQF
TRBJ2-3,TRBV5-6,ASSWRVGTDTQY
TRBJ1-2,TRBV5-5,ASSLRTGADYGYT
TRBJ2-7,TRBV7-2,ASSIRGYEQY
TRBJ2-7,TRBV28,ASSLFSSGSSYEQY
TRBJ2-3,TRBV27,ASSSWLAGADTQY
TRBJ1-3,TRBV9,ASSPWTESFGNTIY
TRBJ2-7,TRBV6-1,ASSERRGKTYEQY
TRBJ1-2,TRBV7-2,ASSFSTGNYGYT
TRBJ1-2,TRBV4-3,ASSQDSQTGGYGYT
TRBJ2-7,TRBV7-9,ASSWGTAYEQY
TRBJ2-5,TRBV5-1,ASSPGLAGETQY
TRBJ1-2,TRBV7-3,ASSLTGQSNYGYT
TRBJ2-3,TRBV5-1,ASSLHGTGADTQY
TRBJ1-5,TRBV11-2,ASSFSENQPQH